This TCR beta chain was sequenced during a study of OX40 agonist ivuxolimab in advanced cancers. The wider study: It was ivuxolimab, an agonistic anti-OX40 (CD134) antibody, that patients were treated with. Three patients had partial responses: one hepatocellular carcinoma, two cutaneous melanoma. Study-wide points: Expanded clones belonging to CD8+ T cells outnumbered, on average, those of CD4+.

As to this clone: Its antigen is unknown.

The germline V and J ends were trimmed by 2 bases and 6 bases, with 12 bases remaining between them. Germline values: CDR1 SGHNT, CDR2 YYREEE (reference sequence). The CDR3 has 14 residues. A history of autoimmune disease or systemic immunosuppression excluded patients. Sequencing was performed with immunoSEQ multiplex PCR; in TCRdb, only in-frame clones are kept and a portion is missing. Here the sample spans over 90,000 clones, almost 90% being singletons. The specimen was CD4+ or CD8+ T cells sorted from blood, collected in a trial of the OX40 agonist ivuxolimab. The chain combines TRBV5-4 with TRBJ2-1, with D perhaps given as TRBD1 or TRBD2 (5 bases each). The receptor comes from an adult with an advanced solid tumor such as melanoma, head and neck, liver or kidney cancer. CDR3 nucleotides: TGTGCCAGCAGCTTCCGCAGGGACCTCAATGAGCAGTTCTTC. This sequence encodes CASSFRRDLNEQFF.